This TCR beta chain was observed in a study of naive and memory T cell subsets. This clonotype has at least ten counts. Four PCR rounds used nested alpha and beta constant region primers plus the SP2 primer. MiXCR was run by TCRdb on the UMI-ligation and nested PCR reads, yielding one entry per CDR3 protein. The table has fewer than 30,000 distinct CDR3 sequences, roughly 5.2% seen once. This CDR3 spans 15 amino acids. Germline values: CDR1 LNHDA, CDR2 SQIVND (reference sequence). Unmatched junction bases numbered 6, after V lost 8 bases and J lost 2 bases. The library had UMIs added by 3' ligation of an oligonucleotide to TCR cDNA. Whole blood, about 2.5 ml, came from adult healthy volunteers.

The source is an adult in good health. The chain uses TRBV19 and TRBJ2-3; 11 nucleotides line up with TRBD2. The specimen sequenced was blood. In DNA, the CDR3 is TGTGCCAGTTGCCGGACTAGCGGGTACACAGATACGCAGTATTTT. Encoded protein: CASCRTSGYTDTQYF.